The rows below give T cell receptor beta chains drawn from one sample of a study of CD8+CD57+ T cells in acquired aplastic anemia. TCRdb re-called the reads through MiXCR, storing one row per CDR3 protein. The sample carries around 21,000 distinct CDR3 sequences, 40% recorded once. Sequencing input: CD8+CD57+ T cells sorted from PBMCs. All receptors derive from a human donor with aplastic anemia. Each CDR3 is given with its conserved first and last residue. Fields, in order: D gene, clone size, J gene, V gene, CDR3 protein, CDR3 DNA. The D gene is left open where the match is weak. Clone sizes are given selectively: once, few, many, or a class where the clone is expanded.

TRBD2 | medium-sized | TRBJ2-7 | TRBV20-1 | CSATSGTSYEQYF | TGCAGTGCTACGTCCGGGACTAGCTACGAGCAGTACTTC
TRBD2 | NA | TRBJ2-3 | TRBV4-2 | CASSQGLAGGPDTQYF | TGTGCCAGCAGCCAAGGACTAGCGGGGGGGCCAGATACGCAGTATTTT
NA | few | TRBJ1-3 | TRBV9 | CASSGSSSVGGNTIYF | TGTGCCAGCAGCGGGTCTTCCTCGGTTGGGGGAAACACCATATATTTT
TRBD2 | NA | TRBJ2-7 | TRBV6-1 | CASSEALAGSYEQYF | TGTGCCAGCAGTGAAGCGCTAGCGGGCTCCTACGAGCAGTACTTC
TRBD2 | few | TRBJ2-1 | TRBV25-1 | CASSGRASGSLGSYNEQFF | TGTGCCAGCAGCGGAAGGGCTAGCGGGAGCCTAGGCTCCTACAATGAGCAGTTCTTC
NA | NA | TRBJ2-1 | TRBV10-1 | CASSDGGGIGEQFF | TGCGCCAGCAGTGATGGAGGGGGCATAGGTGAGCAGTTCTTC
TRBD1 | few | TRBJ2-7 | TRBV7-2 | CASSSRGGGQGAGEQYF | TGTGCCAGCAGCTCACGCGGGGGGGGACAGGGGGCGGGGGAGCAGTACTTC
TRBD1 | few | TRBJ2-1 | TRBV10-1 | CASSQDRVGEQFF | TGCGCCAGCAGTCAAGACAGGGTAGGGGAGCAGTTCTTC
NA | few | TRBJ2-1 | TRBV7-2 | CASSFGLGREQFF | TGTGCCAGCAGCTTCGGGCTTGGGCGAGAGCAGTTCTTC
NA | few | TRBJ2-1 | TRBV2 | CASRTDYNEQFF | TGTGCCAGCAGGACGGACTACAATGAGCAGTTCTTC
TRBD1 | NA | TRBJ1-6 | TRBV9 | CASSSRGLSPLHF | TGTGCCAGCAGCTCCAGGGGGCTGTCACCCCTCCACTTT
TRBD1 | NA | TRBJ1-1 | TRBV5-4 | CASSSRTGVNTEAFF | TGTGCCAGCAGCTCAAGGACAGGGGTGAACACTGAAGCTTTCTTT
NA | NA | TRBJ2-2 | TRBV7-3 | CASSSIPGAWRGTGELFF | TGTGCCAGCAGCTCTATCCCGGGGGCCTGGAGGGGCACCGGGGAGCTGTTTTTT
NA | NA | TRBJ2-1 | TRBV20-1 | CSAPKGGVPYNEQFF | TGCAGTGCGCCGAAGGGGGGAGTCCCCTACAATGAGCAGTTCTTC
NA | medium-sized | TRBJ2-1 | TRBV10-3 | CATQIGDSYNEQFF | TGTGCCACCCAAATAGGAGACTCCTACAATGAGCAGTTCTTC
TRBD2 | NA | TRBJ2-3 | TRBV25-1 | CASSEMAGGPSSTQYF | TGTGCCAGCAGTGAAATGGCGGGGGGGCCCTCGAGTACGCAGTATTTT
TRBD1 | medium-sized | TRBJ2-7 | TRBV27 | CASSLQGANYEQYF | TGTGCCAGCAGTCTACAGGGGGCCAACTACGAGCAGTACTTC
TRBD2 | few | TRBJ2-1 | TRBV9 | CASSKALAGVNEQFF | TGTGCCAGCAGCAAGGCGCTAGCGGGGGTCAATGAGCAGTTCTTC
NA | many | TRBJ2-1 | TRBV12-3/TRBV12-4 | CASSLVPYDEQFF | TGTGCCAGCAGTTTAGTACCGTACGATGAGCAGTTCTTC
TRBD1 | NA | TRBJ1-5 | TRBV4-1 | CASSQDGTVNSNQPQHF | TGCGCCAGCAGCCAAGACGGGACAGTCAATAGCAATCAGCCCCAGCATTTT
NA | NA | TRBJ2-3 | TRBV6-5 | CASSYKGVYTDTQYF | TGTGCCAGCAGTTACAAGGGGGTTTACACAGATACGCAGTATTTT
TRBD2 | NA | TRBJ2-3 | TRBV6-4 | CASSDSSGGTDTQYF | TGTGCCAGCAGTGACTCTAGCGGGGGCACAGATACGCAGTATTTT
NA | few | TRBJ2-1 | TRBV2 | CASRGLRESYNEQFF | TGTGCCAGCAGGGGGCTGCGAGAGTCCTACAATGAGCAGTTCTTC
NA | few | TRBJ2-1 | TRBV19 | CASSIRGYYNEQFF | TGTGCCAGTAGTATCCGGGGGTACTACAATGAGCAGTTCTTC
NA | many | TRBJ2-3 | TRBV6-5 | CASSYRSTDTQYF | TGTGCCAGCAGTTACCGGAGCACAGATACGCAGTATTTT
NA | few | TRBJ2-3 | TRBV18 | CASSPLETGGPQYF | TGTGCCAGCTCACCACTGGAGACAGGCGGTCCGCAGTATTTT
TRBD2 | many | TRBJ2-1 | TRBV7-3 | CASSPSLGRVNEQFF | TGTGCCAGCAGCCCATCTCTCGGGAGGGTGAATGAGCAGTTCTTC
TRBD2 | NA | TRBJ2-2 | TRBV19 | CASSPRGLAGVVGELFF | TGTGCCAGTAGTCCGCGGGGACTAGCGGGAGTGGTCGGGGAGCTGTTTTTT
TRBD2 | few | TRBJ2-3 | TRBV7-6 | CASSLPSGGVVDTQYF | TGTGCCAGCAGCTTACCTAGCGGGGGGGTGGTAGATACGCAGTATTTT
NA | few | TRBJ1-2 | TRBV2 | CASSELKANYGYTF | TGTGCCAGCAGTGAATTAAAGGCTAACTATGGCTACACCTTC
TRBD2 | few | TRBJ2-3 | TRBV5-4 | CASSPRTSGYGTDTQYF | TGTGCCAGCAGCCCCCGAACTAGCGGGTACGGCACAGATACGCAGTATTTT
NA | many | TRBJ2-7 | TRBV19 | CATEGGPLREQYF | TGTGCCACCGAAGGGGGGCCCTTACGAGAGCAGTACTTC
NA | many | TRBJ1-2 | TRBV6-1 | CASISGNYGYTF | TGTGCCAGCATCTCAGGGAACTATGGCTACACCTTC
TRBD2 | many | TRBJ2-3 | TRBV13 | CASSLGGAGGDTQYF | TGTGCCAGCAGCTTAGGCGGGGCGGGAGGAGATACGCAGTATTTT
TRBD1 | NA | TRBJ1-1 | TRBV2 | CASSRGEGTEAFF | TGTGCCAGCAGCAGGGGGGAGGGCACTGAAGCTTTCTTT
NA | few | TRBJ2-5 | TRBV2 | CASRVSGTQETQYF | TGTGCCAGCAGAGTATCCGGGACCCAGGAGACCCAGTACTTC
NA | few | TRBJ1-5 | TRBV10-3 | CAISEVRGPNQPQHF | TGTGCCATCAGTGAGGTCCGGGGCCCAAATCAGCCCCAGCATTTT
NA | many | TRBJ1-5 | TRBV11-2 | CASSLGTGGNQPQHF | TGTGCCAGCAGCTTAGGGACGGGGGGCAATCAGCCCCAGCATTTT
NA | many | TRBJ2-1 | TRBV5-6 | CASSSERTLYNEQFF | TGTGCCAGCAGCTCCGAGCGGACCCTATACAATGAGCAGTTCTTC
TRBD2 | NA | TRBJ2-2 | TRBV19 | CASSSRAGGYGELFF | TGTGCCAGTAGTTCGAGAGCGGGAGGGTACGGGGAGCTGTTTTTT
TRBD1 | medium-sized | TRBJ2-7 | TRBV29-1 | CSVEQTTGGKVYEQYF | TGCAGCGTTGAACAAACGACAGGGGGCAAGGTCTACGAGCAGTACTTC
NA | NA | TRBJ1-4 | TRBV7-6 | CASSFRDVNEKLFF | TGTGCCAGCAGCTTTCGGGACGTAAATGAAAAACTGTTTTTT
NA | NA | TRBJ1-5 | TRBV7-6 | CASSLEAGSWSQHF | TGTGCCAGCAGCTTAGAAGCAGGGAGTTGGTCCCAGCATTTT
NA | few | TRBJ2-3 | TRBV29-1 | CSAVPLRTDKNVPSTDTQYF | TGCAGCGCCGTGCCCCTAAGGACAGACAAGAACGTTCCTAGCACAGATACGCAGTATTTT
NA | once | TRBJ1-6 | TRBV6-4 | CASSEDFGNSPLHF | TGTGCCAGCAGTGAGGATTTTGGAAATTCACCCCTCCACTTT
TRBD1 | few | TRBJ2-5 | TRBV5-1 | CASSFGTGGDETQYF | TGCGCCAGCAGCTTCGGGACAGGGGGCGATGAGACCCAGTACTTC
NA | NA | TRBJ1-1 | TRBV19 | CATQDQGGREAFF | TGTGCCACTCAAGATCAAGGAGGCAGGGAGGCTTTCTTT
TRBD2 | NA | TRBJ2-1 | TRBV5-4 | CASSSGLAGEREQFF | TGTGCCAGCAGCTCTGGACTAGCGGGAGAGCGTGAGCAGTTCTTC
NA | few | TRBJ2-3 | TRBV9 | CASSVEDRNTDTQYF | TGTGCCAGCAGCGTAGAGGACAGAAACACAGATACGCAGTATTTT
NA | many | TRBJ2-3 | TRBV20-1 | CSARSLVRDTQYF | TGCAGTGCTAGATCTTTAGTTCGGGATACGCAGTATTTT
NA | NA | TRBJ1-1 | TRBV19 | CASSMGATEAFF | TGTGCCAGTAGTATGGGGGCCACTGAAGCTTTCTTT
NA | NA | TRBJ2-3 | TRBV19 | CASSITARTRTDTQYF | TGTGCCAGTAGTATTACGGCCCGAACCCGAACAGATACGCAGTATTTT
TRBD2 | few | TRBJ2-3 | TRBV12-3/TRBV12-4 | CASSLVPGAGGQTYTDTQYF | TGTGCCAGCAGTTTAGTGCCGGGAGCGGGGGGCCAAACGTACACAGATACGCAGTATTTT
NA | once | TRBJ2-2 | TRBV24-1 | CTTETGETANTGELFF | TGTACCACCGAAACAGGAGAGACCGCGAACACCGGGGAGCTGTTTTTT
NA | NA | TRBJ2-3 | TRBV7-3 | CASSLTGGGGDTQYF | TGTGCCAGCAGCTTAACAGGGGGGGGAGGAGATACGCAGTATTTT
NA | once | TRBJ2-1 | TRBV24-1 | CATSAISGTQEKFNEQFF | TGTGCCACCAGTGCGATCTCCGGGACCCAAGAAAAATTCAATGAGCAGTTCTTC
TRBD1 | NA | TRBJ1-2 | TRBV20-1 | CSATGTGDYGYTF | TGCAGTGCGACCGGGACAGGGGACTATGGCTACACCTTC
TRBD2 | NA | TRBJ2-3 | TRBV7-9 | CASSPLQGLAGGYRTDTQYF | TGTGCCAGCAGCCCCTTACAGGGACTAGCGGGGGGCTACCGCACAGATACGCAGTATTTT
TRBD1 | NA | TRBJ2-1 | TRBV2 | CASRGQDNEQFF | TGTGCCAGCAGGGGACAGGACAATGAGCAGTTCTTC